This TCR beta chain was obtained from a study of STAT5B mutations in CD4+ large granular lymphocyte leukemia. Regarding the study as a whole: CD4-sorted patient repertoires seemed more clonal than healthy CD4+ repertoires.

Control samples were healthy donors' buffy coats. This CDR3 comprises 16 residues. The V gene's germline CDR1 is MRHNA and CDR2 SNTAGT. J was trimmed by 7 bases and V by 1 base; bases with no gene match: 9. Sequencing used immunoSEQ multiplex PCR; TCRdb keeps in-frame clones, though not all of them. Of about 30,000 clones in the sample, under 80% were seen once. Concerning this clone itself: The antigen is undetermined.

This sequence originates from a human donor in good health. The sequencing input was CD4+ T cells from blood buffy coats. The rearrangement links TRBV6-4 to TRBJ2-1; 8 positions match TRBD2. DNA of the CDR3: TGTGCCAGCAGTGACTATGCGGGAGGAGCAGGTAATGAGCAGTTCTTC. This sequence encodes CASSDYAGGAGNEQFF.